Below, 28 T cell receptor beta chains from the same sample are listed, as sequenced in a study of cytomegalovirus exposure and HLA in healthy donors. The PCR made use of 60 Vbeta and 13 Jbeta primers. The protocol was immunoSEQ multiplex PCR, while the TCRdb copy is restricted to in-frame clones and leaves out a portion. The table shows some 91,000 clones, with around nine tenths occurring only once. The sample taken for sequencing was PBMCs. The receptors derive from a man aged 30 to 39 in good health and CMV-seropositive.

A word on this clone: Other DNA sequences in this sample translate to the same CDR3. The J gene is TRBJ2-7, the V gene TRBV7-9, with 7 nucleotides matching TRBD1. The CDR3 has 16 residues. Looked up from germline, CDR1 is SEHNR and CDR2 is FQNEAQ (reference sequence). Trimming removed 6 bases from V and 3 bases from J; junction bases left unmatched: 14. CDR3 protein: CASSSVMGTADYEQYF. CDR3 nucleotides: TGTGCCAGCAGTTCGGTGATGGGGACAGCTGACTACGAGCAGTACTTC. The variable domain in full, completed from reference TRBV7-9 and TRBJ2-7, reads DTGVSQNPRHKITKRGQNVTFRCDPISEHNRLYWYRQTLGQGPEFLTYFQNEAQLEKSRLLSDRFSAERPKGSFSTLEIQRTEQGDSAMYLCASSSVMGTADYEQYFGPGTRLTVT.

V is TRBV25-1 and J is TRBJ1-2, with TRBD1 matching 9 bases. The CDR3 runs to 14 residues. The junction had 5 bases not matched to a gene; V was cut back by 5 bases and J by 4 bases. The germline CDR1 and CDR2 sequences are MGHDK and SYGVNS. The CDR3 sequence is CASSRQGVSYGYTF. CDR3 DNA sequence: TGTGCCAGCAGTCGACAGGGGGTTAGCTATGGCTACACCTTC.

The chain combines TRBV5-1 with TRBJ1-1; D ambiguous. The germline V and J ends were trimmed by 4 bases and 0 bases, with 7 bases remaining between them. This CDR3 region has 13 residues. Germline V gene sequence: CDR1 SGHRS, CDR2 YFSETQ. CDR3 amino acids: CASSPLLNTEAFF. CDR3 DNA sequence: TGCGCCAGCAGCCCCCTTTTGAACACTGAAGCTTTCTTT.

The chain uses TRBV7-2 and TRBJ1-2; D is unclear. This CDR3 contains 16 residues. Trimming cost V 5 bases and J 0 bases, with 16 bases left between them. Germline assignment: CDR1 SGHTA and CDR2 FQGNSA. CDR3 DNA sequence: TGTGCCAGCAGCCCCGACGGACTTGATTCTAACTATGGCTACACCTTC. Its protein is CASSPDGLDSNYGYTF.

CDR3 protein: CASSLAPGGGLYSNQPQHF. In DNA form, the CDR3 reads TGTGCCAGCAGCTTGGCCCCCGGGGGGGGGTTGTATAGCAATCAGCCCCAGCATTTT. The chain couples TRBV5-8 to TRBJ1-5, with D tentatively TRBD1 (5 bases). CDR1 is SGHTS, CDR2 YDEGEE, per germline. V shed 0 bases and J shed 0 bases, with 19 bases lying between them. CDR3 length equals 19 residues.

The chain employs TRBV28 and TRBJ1-1, with 10 bases fitting TRBD1. Trimming removed 6 bases from V and 3 bases from J; junction bases left unmatched: 10. The CDR3 runs 16 residues. Germline lookup yields CDR1 MDHEN and CDR2 SYDVKM. The CDR3: CASRGTGATLDTEAFF. The CDR3, as DNA: TGTGCCAGCAGGGGGACAGGGGCGACGCTGGACACTGAAGCTTTCTTT.

V gene TRBV5-6 combines with J gene TRBJ2-1; 9 nucleotides match TRBD1. Per the germline V gene, CDR1 is SGHDT and CDR2 is YYEEEE. The CDR3 has 18 residues. V dropped 4 bases and J dropped 0; count of bases not matched to a gene: 11. Here the CDR3 reads CASSRDRVRSSSYNEQFF. Here the CDR3 DNA reads TGTGCCAGCAGCCGGGACAGGGTTCGCAGTAGCTCCTACAATGAGCAGTTCTTC.

The chain links TRBV18 to TRBJ2-3; 7 bases are a match to TRBD2. The CDR3 is made up of 16 amino acids. Germline V CDR1 and CDR2: KGHSH, LQKENI. J was trimmed by 2 bases and V by 6 bases; bases with no gene match: 11. CDR3 nucleotides: TGTGCCAGCTCCCCCCTGGTACTAGCGAACACAGATACGCAGTATTTT. This codes for CASSPLVLANTDTQYF. Full variable domain (outside the CDR3, taken from reference TRBV18 and TRBJ2-3): NAGVMQNPRHLVRRRGQEARLRCSPMKGHSHVYWYRQLPEEGLKFMVYLQKENIIDESGMPKERFSAEFPKEGPSILRIQQVVRGDSAAYFCASSPLVLANTDTQYFGPGTRLTVL.

The rearrangement joins TRBV28 to TRBJ1-2; TRBD1 might be the D (6 bases). The V end lost 2 bases, the J end lost 0 bases, and 13 bases lay between the germline ends. The V gene's germline CDR1 is MDHEN and CDR2 SYDVKM. This CDR3 spans 16 amino acids. DNA of the CDR3: TGTGCCAGCAGTTTACTGGACAGAGGAGCTAACTATGGCTACACCTTC. Residues: CASSLLDRGANYGYTF.

The rearrangement joins TRBV25-1 to TRBJ2-2, with 8 bases identical to TRBD2. After removal of 5 bases from V and 5 bases from J, the junction contained 13 bases not matched to a gene. CDR3 size: 17 residues. Germline CDR1 is MGHDK and CDR2 is SYGVNS. The DNA of the CDR3 is TGTGCCAGCAGTACCCGGCGGGGGGACCTTAGTACCGGGGAGCTGTTTTTT. It encodes CASSTRRGDLSTGELFF.

V and J are TRBV7-6 and TRBJ2-7; D is possibly TRBD2 (5 bases). The V end was cut by 1 base, the J end by 2 bases, with 15 bases between. Germline V gene lookup returns CDR1 SGHVS and CDR2 FNYEAQ. This CDR3 region has 16 residues. In DNA form, the CDR3 reads TGTGCCAGCAGCTTAGAGGCGGGCAGCTCTACCTACGAGCAGTACTTC. Translating gives CASSLEAGSSTYEQYF.

This chain uses TRBV29-1 with TRBJ2-7, with D possibly matching TRBD1 (5 bases). Germline lookup yields CDR1 SQVTM and CDR2 ANQGSEA. V lost 1 base, J lost 0 bases, and 7 bases lay in between. CDR3 length: 13 residues. The CDR3 DNA sequence: TGCAGCGTTGAAGCCAGGGACTCCTACGAGCAGTACTTC. It translates to CSVEARDSYEQYF.

The chain couples TRBV19 to TRBJ2-1; no clear D. Germline V gives CDR1 LNHDA, CDR2 SQIVND (reference sequence). Trimming took 3 bases from V and 0 from J, leaving 9 bases between them. CDR3 size: 15 residues. This chain's CDR3 is CASSMERSSYNEQFF. The CDR3 nucleotides are TGTGCCAGTAGTATGGAGAGGAGCTCCTACAATGAGCAGTTCTTC.

About this clone: Other DNA sequences in this specimen translate into the identical CDR3. The chain employs TRBV27 and TRBJ2-7, with D perhaps matching TRBD2 (6 bases). Trimming removed 4 bases from V and 0 bases from J, with 10 bases in between. The CDR3 is 14 residues long. Germline V gene data show CDR1 as MNHEY and CDR2 as SMNVEV (reference sequence). The DNA of the CDR3 is TGTGCCAGCAGTTATTCCGGGAGCTCCTACGAGCAGTACTTC. Amino acid sequence: CASSYSGSSYEQYF.

J is TRBJ2-2 and V is TRBV2, with 7 bases identical to TRBD1. In germline, CDR1 is SNHLY, CDR2 FYNNEI. V was pared by 5 bases and J by 4 bases, with 4 bases of the junction left unmatched. This CDR3 region has 14 residues. In nucleotides, the CDR3 is TGTGCCAGCAGTCGACAGGGTCGCACCGGGGAGCTGTTTTTT. Amino acids: CASSRQGRTGELFF.

V and J are TRBV19 and TRBJ2-3; TRBD2 aligns across 8 bases. This CDR3 is built from 15 residues. Germline CDR1 LNHDA, CDR2 SQIVND (reference sequence). The ends lost 6 bases at V and 5 bases at J; junction bases unmatched: 10. The CDR3 sequence: CASRPSGPFGDTQYF. The DNA for the CDR3 is TGTGCCAGTAGACCTAGCGGGCCGTTCGGAGATACGCAGTATTTT.

The chain recombines TRBV27 with TRBJ2-7; the match to TRBD1 covers 9 bases. Germline lookup yields CDR1 MNHEY and CDR2 SMNVEV (reference sequence). V shed 6 bases, J shed 5 bases, and the junction held 11 bases outside the gene matches. This CDR3 region has 15 residues. DNA of the CDR3: TGTGCCAGCAGCGCAAACAGGGGGCTAGAGGACGAGCAGTACTTC. This sequence encodes CASSANRGLEDEQYF.

CDR3 in DNA: TGTGCCAGCAGCTCCCTCGGCAGGGGGCGAAGGGAAAAACTGTTTTTT. This sequence encodes CASSSLGRGRREKLFF. This rearrangement joins TRBV11-2 to TRBJ1-4; TRBD1 agrees at 8 bases. Trimming at V came to 4 bases and at J to 8 bases, leaving 12 bases not matched to a gene. Germline loops: CDR1 SGHAT, CDR2 FQNNGV. This CDR3 is 16 amino acids long.

The genes are TRBV6-1 and TRBJ2-7; D is unclear. The V gene's germline CDR1 is MNHNS and CDR2 SASEGT. V lost 6 bases to trimming and J lost 4 bases, with 16 bases between them. This CDR3 has 14 residues. The CDR3 spells CASRPSTNTYEQYF. The CDR3 DNA reads TGTGCCAGCAGGCCAAGTACGAACACATACGAGCAGTACTTC.

This chain connects TRBV25-1 to TRBJ1-2, with D unresolved. CDR1 and CDR2 from the germline V gene are MGHDK and SYGVNS. CDR3 size: 13 residues. The V and J ends lost 2 bases and 8 bases respectively, with 12 bases between them. The CDR3 DNA follows: TGTGCCAGCAGTGAAGTTTCGGGTGGGGGCTACACCTTC. Amino acids: CASSEVSGGGYTF.

The chain carries TRBV30 and TRBJ1-5, with a possible D match to TRBD1 (5 bases). The CDR3 contains 16 residues. Germline V gene lookup returns CDR1 GTSNPN and CDR2 SVGIG (reference sequence). The ends were cut back, 2 bases at V and 3 bases at J, with 17 bases in the middle. The CDR3 here is CAWSWKDKGFNQPQHF. CDR3 DNA sequence: TGTGCCTGGAGTTGGAAGGACAAAGGTTTCAATCAGCCCCAGCATTTT.

This clone occurred once. The rearrangement uses TRBV6-5 and TRBJ1-3; D not resolved. Trimming shortened V by 6 bases and J by 0 bases, and 9 bases separated the two germline ends. The CDR3 sequence is 14 residues long. Germline CDR1 and CDR2: MNHEY and SVGAGI. The CDR3 region is CASRGIYSGNTIYF. CDR3 coding DNA: TGTGCCAGCAGGGGCATTTACTCTGGAAACACCATATATTTT.

V and J are TRBV5-1 and TRBJ2-1; 7 positions match TRBD1. The CDR3 has 16 amino acids. The V gene's germline CDR1 is SGHRS and CDR2 YFSETQ. V lost 4 bases, J lost 7 bases, and 14 bases stayed unmatched. DNA for the CDR3: TGCGCCAGCAGCCCCATACAGGGGCCCGGCGGAAATGAGCAGTTCTTC. It yields the protein CASSPIQGPGGNEQFF.

V usage is TRBV5-4 and J usage is TRBJ2-2, with D maybe TRBD1 (6 bases). Germline V gene data show CDR1 as SGHNT and CDR2 as YYREEE (reference sequence). The ends were cut back, 0 bases at V and 7 bases at J, with 13 bases in the middle. There are 15 residues in the CDR3. The CDR3 spells CASSLGPGENGELFF. Here the CDR3 DNA reads TGTGCCAGCAGCTTGGGGCCAGGGGAAAACGGGGAGCTGTTTTTT.

A remark on this clone: At the DNA level, this CDR3 is encoded by other sequences in the same sample as well. This rearrangement joins TRBV29-1 to TRBJ2-7, with TRBD1 matching 9 bases. Trimming at V came to 7 bases and at J to 2 bases, leaving 18 bases not matched to a gene. The CDR3 has 17 residues. CDR1 is SQVTM, CDR2 ANQGSEA, per germline. The CDR3 sequence: CSAWGLTGGGLAYEQYF. Written as DNA, the CDR3 is TGCAGCGCCTGGGGTTTAACAGGGGGCGGGCTGGCCTACGAGCAGTACTTC.

This clone was seen only a few times. The chain carries TRBV11-2 and TRBJ1-1, with 8 positions matching TRBD1. CDR1 and CDR2 (germline): SGHAT, FQNNGV. V trimming: 4 bases; J trimming: 0 bases; junction bases outside the gene matches: 7. The CDR3 runs to 16 residues. CDR3 region: CASSYGQGFMNTEAFF. CDR3 nucleotides: TGTGCCAGCAGCTACGGACAGGGCTTTATGAACACTGAAGCTTTCTTT. The full variable domain, its missing parts supplied by reference TRBV11-2 and TRBJ1-1, is EAGVAQSPRYKIIEKRQSVAFWCNPISGHATLYWYQQILGQGPKLLIQFQNNGVVDDSQLPKDRFSAERLKGVDSTLKIQPAKLEDSAVYLCASSYGQGFMNTEAFFGQGTRLTVV.

The V call is TRBV29-1, the J call TRBJ1-2; TRBD1 agrees at 8 bases. Germline loops: CDR1 SQVTM, CDR2 ANQGSEA. The CDR3 is 12 residues long. J gave up 8 bases and V 4 bases, and 6 bases lay outside the gene matches. CDR3: CSVADRGGGYTF. CDR3 nucleotides: TGCAGCGTTGCTGACAGGGGTGGGGGCTACACCTTC.

This chain connects TRBV27 to TRBJ1-5, with D uncertain. The CDR3 length is 14 residues. The V and J ends lost 4 bases and 0 bases respectively, with 7 bases between them. CDR1 and CDR2 (germline): MNHEY, SMNVEV (reference sequence). The CDR3 DNA reads TGTGCCAGCAGTTCGGGTTATAGCAATCAGCCCCAGCATTTT. Protein product: CASSSGYSNQPQHF.